These 21 T cell receptor beta chains originate from one sample sequenced in a study of beta chain features in type 1 diabetes (dated by TCRdb to the late 2010s). The library was made by the immunoSEQ multiplex PCR assay. All of the isolated RNA was reverse transcribed with the High Capacity cDNA Reverse Transcription Kit, so expressed TCRB transcripts were sequenced. TCRdb stores this immuneACCESS table with in-frame sequences only. Part of the clones is absent; in the studies checked, under half of the shortfall reflects unresolved V genes, and no reason is known for the rest. This sample gives around 300,000 clones in total; roughly 8% of them show up just once. The ten largest clones represent over 0.8% of the sample. The sequencing input was central memory CD4+ T cells from blood. These TCRs come from a woman aged 18 to 35 in good health.

This chain joins TRBV7-2 and TRBJ2-1; no reliable D call. CDR3 length: 12 amino acids. V dropped 0 bases and J dropped 9 bases, with 6 bases sitting between them. CDR1 and CDR2 from the germline V gene are SGHTA and FQGNSA. CDR3 nucleotide sequence: TGTGCCAGCAGCTTAGCTGGGCTTGAGCAGTTCTTC. Amino acids: CASSLAGLEQFF.

Worth noting for this clone: This may be a read error, as it is one base from a much larger clone. The genes are TRBV7-2 and TRBJ1-1, with D tentatively TRBD1 (6 bases). The CDR3 covers 13 residues. V lost 3 bases and J 1 base, leaving 6 bases between the germline ends. Germline V gene sequence: CDR1 SGHTA, CDR2 FQGNSA. This CDR3 is CASSLTGNTEAFF. The DNA of the CDR3 is TGTGCCAGCAGCTTGACAGGGAACACTGAAGCTTTCTTT. Drawing the rest from reference TRBV7-2 and TRBJ1-1, the complete variable domain is GAGVSQSPSNKVTEKGKDVELRCDPISGHTALYWYRQSLGQGLEFLIYFQGNSAPDKSGLPSDRFSAERTGGSVSTLTIQRTQQEDSAVYLCASSLTGNTEAFFGQGTRLTVV.

The chain employs TRBV29-1 and TRBJ2-5, with 7 positions matching TRBD1. Germline V gene lookup returns CDR1 SQVTM and CDR2 ANQGSEA. Trimming removed 7 bases from V and 1 base from J; junction bases left unmatched: 9. CDR3 length: 14 amino acids. The CDR3 DNA reads as TGCAGCGCACGTACCCGGACAGGCCAAGAGACCCAGTACTTC. Translated, it gives CSARTRTGQETQYF.

This clone was detected a few times. V usage is TRBV5-6 and J usage is TRBJ1-1; D not resolved. This CDR3 has 11 amino acids. Trimming left V 4 bases short and J 2 bases short, with 3 bases between. CDR1 and CDR2 (germline): SGHDT, YYEEEE. CDR3 protein: CASSRNTEAFF. The CDR3 region has the DNA TGTGCCAGCAGCCGTAACACTGAAGCTTTCTTT.

J is TRBJ1-5 and V is TRBV5-5; 7 positions match TRBD1. The CDR3 is made up of 14 amino acids. After removal of 2 bases from V and 2 bases from J, the junction contained 1 base not matched to a gene. The V gene's germline CDR1 is SGHKS and CDR2 YYEKEE (reference sequence). The CDR3 nucleotides are TGTGCCAGCAGCTTTCAGGGGGGCAATCAGCCCCAGCATTTT. Residues: CASSFQGGNQPQHF.

J is TRBJ2-1 and V is TRBV14, with 11 bases identical to TRBD2. V was clipped by 0 bases and J by 7 bases; unmatched bases: 8. The V gene's germline CDR1 is SGHDN and CDR2 FVKESK. The CDR3 length is 17 residues. The CDR3 DNA reads TGTGCCAGCAGCCAAGATCGGTCGGCTAGCGGGAGGAATGAGCAGTTCTTC. This sequence encodes CASSQDRSASGRNEQFF.

This clone was found a few times. This chain uses TRBV29-1 with TRBJ1-1; D unclear. Germline V gene sequence: CDR1 SQVTM, CDR2 ANQGSEA. Trimming took 4 bases from V and 1 from J, leaving 7 bases between them. The CDR3 is 12 residues long. CDR3 sequence reads: CSVARANTEAFF. The CDR3 bases are TGCAGCGTTGCTAGGGCGAACACTGAAGCTTTCTTT.

The V gene is TRBV6-1, the J gene TRBJ1-2, with 7 bases aligning to TRBD1. The V gene's germline CDR1 is MNHNS and CDR2 SASEGT. The CDR3 totals 14 residues. Unmatched junction bases numbered 11, after V lost 8 bases and J lost 5 bases. CDR3 sequence: CASSHRGLRYGYTF. The DNA for the CDR3 is TGTGCCAGCTCCCATAGGGGGCTTCGATATGGCTACACCTTC.

This rearrangement joins TRBV30 to TRBJ2-5, with 10 positions matching TRBD2. Germline CDR1 and CDR2: GTSNPN and SVGIG (reference sequence). The CDR3 consists of 14 residues. V shed 4 bases, J shed 6 bases, and the junction held 8 bases outside the gene matches. The CDR3 loop reads CAWKALAGVQTQYF. DNA for the CDR3: TGTGCCTGGAAGGCGCTAGCGGGAGTACAGACCCAGTACTTC.

V gene TRBV7-6 combines with J gene TRBJ1-1; D call uncertain. The CDR3 consists of 13 residues. V lost 5 bases to trimming and J lost 3 bases, with 10 bases between them. The V gene's germline CDR1 is SGHVS and CDR2 FNYEAQ. The CDR3 spells CASSLRRDTEAFF. The CDR3 coding sequence is TGTGCCAGCAGCCTCCGCCGTGACACTGAAGCTTTCTTT.

The CDR3 reads CASSPPGSQETQYF. The CDR3 DNA sequence: TGTGCCAGCTCACCACCAGGGTCCCAAGAGACCCAGTACTTC. This chain links TRBV18 with TRBJ2-5, with D uncertain. V lost 0 bases, J lost 1 base, and 6 bases lay in between. This CDR3 contains 14 residues. Germline-derived CDR1 and CDR2 are KGHSH and LQKENI. The full variable domain, in which reference TRBV18 and TRBJ2-5 provide the parts outside the CDR3, is NAGVMQNPRHLVRRRGQEARLRCSPMKGHSHVYWYRQLPEEGLKFMVYLQKENIIDESGMPKERFSAEFPKEGPSILRIQQVVRGDSAAYFCASSPPGSQETQYFGPGTRLLVL.

The chain links TRBV6-5 to TRBJ1-5, with D tentatively TRBD1 (5 bases). In germline, CDR1 is MNHEY, CDR2 SVGAGI. Trimming removed 2 bases from V and 5 bases from J, with 7 bases in between. This CDR3 region has 13 residues. CDR3 DNA: TGTGCCAGCAGTTACCAGGGATATCAGCCCCAGCATTTT. Its protein is CASSYQGYQPQHF.

This rearrangement joins TRBV9 to TRBJ2-1; 7 nucleotides match TRBD2. V shed 2 bases, J shed 0 bases, and the junction held 5 bases outside the gene matches. This CDR3 is 16 amino acids long. Germline CDR1 SGDLS, CDR2 YYNGEE. Written as DNA, the CDR3 is TGTGCCAGCAGCGTCACGGGAGGCAACTCCTACAATGAGCAGTTCTTC. Its translation is CASSVTGGNSYNEQFF.

The chain uses TRBV27 and TRBJ2-7; D gene unclear. The CDR3 extends over 15 amino acids. Germline loops: CDR1 MNHEY, CDR2 SMNVEV (reference sequence). V lost 2 bases and J lost 3, with 14 bases in between. The CDR3 bases are TGTGCCAGCAGTTTAATGGGTTTGTTAAGCTACGAGCAGTACGTC. This encodes CASSLMGLLSYEQYV.

A note on this clone: Other DNA sequences in the same sample also yield this CDR3. The V and J genes are TRBV9 and TRBJ2-3; the D gene is possibly TRBD2 (6 bases). This CDR3 has 14 residues. Deletions cut 7 bases from V and 0 bases from J, with 12 bases between. Germline V gene lookup returns CDR1 SGDLS and CDR2 YYNGEE. The CDR3 sequence is CASGAGSSTDTQYF. CDR3 DNA: TGTGCCAGCGGGGCGGGGTCTAGCACAGATACGCAGTATTTT.

This clone was seen more than once but under ten times. The junction does not match germline at one end; this may be a read error. The chain uses TRBV11-2 and TRBJ1-1, with TRBD1 matching over 7 bases. Germline V CDR1 and CDR2: SGHAT, FQNNGV. CDR3 length: 12 residues. For the CDR3, the DNA is TGTGCCAGCAGCTCGACAGGGTTTAGGACCTTTTTT. This codes for CASSSTGFRTFF.

The chain couples TRBV18 to TRBJ1-5; D is possibly TRBD1 (5 bases). The CDR3 spans 13 residues. Germline-derived CDR1 and CDR2 are KGHSH and LQKENI. V lost 3 bases and J 9 bases, leaving 12 bases between the germline ends. The CDR3 nucleotides read TGTGCCAGCTCACCCTCCCGGGACTCGCCCCAGCATTTT. This sequence encodes CASSPSRDSPQHF.

This clone was detected many times. V usage is TRBV15 and J usage is TRBJ1-5; D unclear. Germline values: CDR1 LNHNV, CDR2 YYDKDF (reference sequence). V dropped 3 bases and J dropped 7 bases, with 10 bases sitting between them. This CDR3 is 13 amino acids long. This CDR3 reads CATSRVLEQPQHF. The CDR3 region has the DNA TGTGCCACCAGCAGGGTCCTAGAGCAGCCCCAGCATTTT.

The DNA for the CDR3 is TGCGCCAGCAGCCCTGGGCAGCATAATGAAAAACTGTTTTTT. Its translation is CASSPGQHNEKLFF. The rearrangement links TRBV4-3 to TRBJ1-4; D gene uncertain. The CDR3 consists of 14 residues. V was trimmed by 4 bases and J by 4 bases, leaving 10 bases between them. In germline, CDR1 is LGHNA, CDR2 YSLEER.

This CDR3 is CASKLQGRAFF. The CDR3 region has the DNA TGTGCCAGCAAACTTCAGGGGAGGGCTTTCTTT. The chain links TRBV6-5 to TRBJ1-1, with D tentatively TRBD1 (6 bases). Per the germline V gene, CDR1 is MNHEY and CDR2 is SVGAGI. This CDR3 has 11 residues. V was trimmed by 7 bases and J by 11 bases, leaving 14 bases between them.

The table lists this clone with a few counts. This chain links TRBV7-2 with TRBJ2-5, with 10 bases that match TRBD2. This CDR3 has 15 residues. The V and J ends lost 3 bases and 5 bases, in that order; junction bases with no gene match: 6. CDR1 is SGHTA, CDR2 FQGNSA, per germline. CDR3 bases: TGTGCCAGCAGCTTGTCTAGCGGGGGTTTCGAGACCCAGTACTTC. Protein: CASSLSSGGFETQYF.